This T cell receptor (beta chain) was captured by sequencing in a study of long-term antiretroviral therapy in people with HIV. V trimming: 4 bases; J trimming: 6 bases; junction bases outside the gene matches: 8. The germline V gene has CDR1 MNHNS and CDR2 SASEGT. This CDR3 is built from 16 residues. The run of the v3.0 immunoSEQ assay was at survey level. Some clones are missing from TCRdb's copy, which holds only in-frame ones; the method was immunoSEQ multiplex PCR. The profile shows around 20,000 clones, roughly 79% of them singletons. This sequence joins TRBV6-1 and TRBJ2-3, with 12 nucleotides matching TRBD2. The TCR originated in a man younger than 35 with HIV. Sample: unsorted PBMCs, taken 0.5 years after starting antiretroviral therapy. The CDR3 loop is CASSGLLAGGRDTQYF. The DNA for the CDR3 is TGTGCCAGCAGTGGCCTCCTAGCGGGGGGGCGGGATACGCAGTATTTT.